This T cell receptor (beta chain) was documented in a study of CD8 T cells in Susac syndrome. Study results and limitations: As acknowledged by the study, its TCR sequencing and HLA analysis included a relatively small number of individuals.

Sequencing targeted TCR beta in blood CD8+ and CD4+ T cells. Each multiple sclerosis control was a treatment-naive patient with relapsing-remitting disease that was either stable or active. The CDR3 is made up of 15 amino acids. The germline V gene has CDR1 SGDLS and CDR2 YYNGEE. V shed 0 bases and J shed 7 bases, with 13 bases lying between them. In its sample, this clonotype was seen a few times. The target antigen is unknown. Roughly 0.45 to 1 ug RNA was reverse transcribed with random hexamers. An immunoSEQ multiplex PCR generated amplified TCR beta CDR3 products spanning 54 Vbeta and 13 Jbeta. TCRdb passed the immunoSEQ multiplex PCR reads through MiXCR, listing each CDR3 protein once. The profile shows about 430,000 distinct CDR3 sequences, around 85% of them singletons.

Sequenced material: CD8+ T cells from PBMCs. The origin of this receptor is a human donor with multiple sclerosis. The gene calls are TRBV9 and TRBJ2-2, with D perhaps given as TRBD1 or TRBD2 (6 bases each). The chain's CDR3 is CASSVEGGLGGELFF. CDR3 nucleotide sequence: TGTGCCAGCAGCGTAGAAGGGGGGCTAGGCGGGGAGCTGTTTTTT.